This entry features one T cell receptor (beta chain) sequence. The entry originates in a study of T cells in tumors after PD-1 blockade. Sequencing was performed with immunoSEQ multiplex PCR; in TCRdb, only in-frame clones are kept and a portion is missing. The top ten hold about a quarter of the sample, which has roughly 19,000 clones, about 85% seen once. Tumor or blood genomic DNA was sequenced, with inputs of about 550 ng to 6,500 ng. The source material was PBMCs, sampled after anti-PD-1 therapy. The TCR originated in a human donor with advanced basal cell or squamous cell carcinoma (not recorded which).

Here the CDR3 reads CASMGESYGELFF. The CDR3 DNA follows: TGTGCCAGCATGGGAGAAAGTTACGGGGAGCTGTTTTTT. The V and J genes are TRBV6-5 and TRBJ2-2; TRBD2 is a possible D gene (5 bases). This CDR3 comprises 13 residues. With 7 bases removed from V and 7 bases from J, the gap between germline ends came to 13 bases. Germline CDR1 and CDR2: MNHEY and SVGAGI.